This T cell receptor beta chain was identified in a study of shared clonotypes between healthy human individuals. Turning to the study itself: Researchers assigned three CD4 naive, three CD4 memory, two CD8 naive and one CD8 memory plate to each donor.

This clone was seen more than once but under ten times. For every subset, genomic DNA was evenly distributed across several immunoSEQ plates. Only in-frame clones appear in the TCRdb table, and some are missing; sequencing was by immunoSEQ multiplex PCR. The sample includes a few million clones, around nine tenths of them seen just once. The receptor was derived from a man between 18 and 29 years old in good health. Sequenced: naive CD4+ T cells sorted from blood. The subset is: CD45RA+ positively selected.

The CDR3 loop is CASRTRREITAFF. As DNA, the CDR3 is TGTGCCAGCAGAACCCGACGGGAGATAACAGCTTTCTTT. The chain is built from TRBV6-5 and TRBJ1-1; D is unclear. Germline V gives CDR1 MNHEY, CDR2 SVGAGI. This CDR3 comprises 13 residues. V was cut by 6 bases and J by 10 bases, with 18 bases left in between.